This T cell receptor (beta chain) derives from a study of OX40 agonist ivuxolimab in advanced cancers. Study as a whole: While on treatment, patients had intravenous ivuxolimab at 0.01 to 10 mg/kg every 2 weeks.

Comment on this clone: Its antigen is undetermined.

Study findings and constraints: Among some nonresponders, normalized T-cell clonal expansion was also low.

Sequenced by immunoSEQ multiplex PCR; TCRdb stores in-frame clones only, minus some. The sample holds tens of thousands of clones; 75% to 85% are singletons and the top ten take roughly 15%. This CDR3 has 13 residues. Germline CDR1 and CDR2: SGDLS and YYNGEE. The V gene end was trimmed by 4 bases and the J gene end by 3 bases; junction bases not matched to a gene: 1. Sequenced here: CD4+ or CD8+ T cells sorted from blood, sampled in a trial of the OX40 agonist ivuxolimab. The TCR originated in an adult with an advanced solid tumor such as melanoma, head and neck, liver or kidney cancer. The V call is TRBV9, the J call TRBJ1-1; 9 bases fit TRBD1. This CDR3 reads CASSRQGDTEAFF. The CDR3 DNA reads as TGTGCCAGCAGCCGACAGGGGGACACTGAAGCTTTCTTT.